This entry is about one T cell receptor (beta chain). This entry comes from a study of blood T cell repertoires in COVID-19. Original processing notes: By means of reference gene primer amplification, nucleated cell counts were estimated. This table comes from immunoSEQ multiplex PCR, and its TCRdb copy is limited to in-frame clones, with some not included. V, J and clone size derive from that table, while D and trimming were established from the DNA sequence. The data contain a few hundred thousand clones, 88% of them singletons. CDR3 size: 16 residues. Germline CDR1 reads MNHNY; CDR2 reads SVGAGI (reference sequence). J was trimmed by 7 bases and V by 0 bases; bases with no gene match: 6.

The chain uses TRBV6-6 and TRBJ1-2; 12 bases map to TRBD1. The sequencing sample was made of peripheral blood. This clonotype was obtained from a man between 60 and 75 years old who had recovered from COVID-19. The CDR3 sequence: CASSYSRGQGASGYTF. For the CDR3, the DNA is TGTGCCAGCAGTTACTCGCGGGGACAGGGGGCCTCTGGCTACACCTTC.